A single sample gave rise to the 21 T cell receptor beta chains below, sequenced in a study of a mutant IDH1 vaccine in newly diagnosed glioma (dated by TCRdb to about 2021). The sample's time point, from its label and the paper: week 11, during vaccination. A 20-mer mutant IDH1 peptide at 300 micrograms in Montanide made up each vaccine dose, which was injected subcutaneously together with topical imiquimod. Receptor amplification or capture employed the immunoSEQ multiplex PCR assay. What TCRdb holds here is the immuneACCESS table cut down to in-frame rearrangements. Part of the clones is not present; checked against another copy, under half of the missing clones reflect an unresolved V gene, and the others are unexplained. Within this sample are about 32,000 clones, with just under 80% of them counted one time only. The ten largest clones represent approximately 23% of the sample. Their cognate antigens are unknown.

This material consisted of PBMCs, taken from a glioma patient whose treatment included an IDH1 peptide vaccine. These TCRs come from a man aged 25 to 45 with glioma.

The gene calls are TRBV27 and TRBJ2-3; 7 nucleotides match TRBD1. The CDR3 has 18 residues. J gave up 4 bases and V 0 bases, and 13 bases lay outside the gene matches. Germline values: CDR1 MNHEY, CDR2 SMNVEV (reference sequence). The CDR3: CASSLSRFRQGMADTQYF. In DNA, the CDR3 is TGTGCCAGCAGTTTATCTAGATTCCGACAGGGAATGGCAGATACGCAGTATTTT.

This clone was seen a handful of times. The chain links TRBV7-6 to TRBJ1-5; D remains ambiguous. V dropped 5 bases and J dropped 0 bases, with 8 bases sitting between them. This CDR3 comprises 14 residues. Germline V gene sequence: CDR1 SGHVS, CDR2 FNYEAQ. For the CDR3, the DNA is TGTGCCAGCAGCCCTAGAGGTAGCAATCAGCCCCAGCATTTT. Its protein is CASSPRGSNQPQHF.

This clone came up once. This sequence joins TRBV18 and TRBJ2-1; 9 bases map to TRBD1. This CDR3 spans 12 amino acids. Germline values: CDR1 KGHSH, CDR2 LQKENI. Germline trimming cut 5 bases from V and 10 bases from J; bases unmatched to any gene: 3. The CDR3 DNA sequence: TGTGCCAGCTCAGGGGACAGGGAGGAGCAGTTCTTC. Its translation: CASSGDREEQFF.

The V and J genes are TRBV7-8 and TRBJ2-2; 11 positions agree with TRBD1. Germline CDR1 is SGHVS and CDR2 is FQNEAQ. This CDR3 has 15 residues. After removal of 4 bases from V and 7 bases from J, the junction contained 5 bases not matched to a gene. The CDR3: CASSSDRGLVGELFF. The CDR3 bases are TGTGCCAGCAGCTCGGACAGGGGGCTAGTCGGGGAGCTGTTTTTT.

This chain links TRBV7-9 with TRBJ1-2; D may be TRBD1 (6 bases). The ends were cut back, 5 bases at V and 0 bases at J, with 13 bases in the middle. Per germline, CDR1 SEHNR and CDR2 FQNEAQ (reference sequence). CDR3 length: 15 residues. CDR3 coding DNA: TGTGCCAGCAGCCGGGATAGGGGGACTAACTATGGCTACACCTTC. Its protein is CASSRDRGTNYGYTF.

This clone has only one observation. The chain has TRBV10-3 and TRBJ1-5, with no clear D. V shed 3 bases and J shed 3 bases, with 6 bases lying between them. The CDR3 has 13 amino acids. Germline V gene lookup returns CDR1 ENHRY and CDR2 SYGVKD. Here the CDR3 DNA reads TGTGCCATCAGTGAACACAACAATCAGCCCCAGCATTTT. Amino acid sequence: CAISEHNNQPQHF.

This clone was picked up a small number of times. The V and J genes are TRBV5-1 and TRBJ2-5; D gene ambiguous. The CDR3 sequence is 12 residues long. CDR1 SGHRS and CDR2 YFSETQ come from the germline V gene. The V end lost 9 bases, the J end lost 7 bases, and 16 bases lay between the germline ends. The CDR3 sequence: CATKGIFGTQYF. The CDR3 coding sequence is TGCGCCACCAAGGGCATTTTCGGGACCCAGTACTTC.

This clone has only one observation. J is TRBJ2-3 and V is TRBV6-5; 7 bases fit TRBD1. J lost 4 bases, V lost 0 bases, and 7 bases had no gene match. The CDR3 runs to 16 residues. The V gene's germline CDR1 is MNHEY and CDR2 SVGAGI. This CDR3 reads CASSYSWTGTADTQYF. As DNA, the CDR3 is TGTGCCAGCAGTTACTCGTGGACAGGAACGGCAGATACGCAGTATTTT.

This clone appeared once. This chain connects TRBV19 to TRBJ1-5, with 8 nucleotides matching TRBD1. J was trimmed by 1 base and V by 2 bases; bases with no gene match: 7. The CDR3 runs to 17 residues. Germline V gene lookup returns CDR1 LNHDA and CDR2 SQIVND (reference sequence). The CDR3 DNA follows: TGTGCCAGTAGTATATGGCAGGGGGCAGGGAGCAATCAGCCCCAGCATTTT. Translation: CASSIWQGAGSNQPQHF. Full variable domain (remainder filled in from reference TRBV19 and TRBJ1-5): DGGITQSPKYLFRKEGQNVTLSCEQNLNHDAMYWYRQDPGQGLRLIYYSQIVNDFQKGDIAEGYSVSREKKESFPLTVTSAQKNPTAFYLCASSIWQGAGSNQPQHFGDGTRLSIL.

This rearrangement joins TRBV12-5 to TRBJ2-7; unclear D gene. V lost 7 bases and J 1 base, leaving 17 bases between the germline ends. This CDR3 region has 15 residues. Germline CDR1 LGHNT, CDR2 FRNRAP. This CDR3 is CASDLAWQTSYEQYF. The CDR3 DNA follows: TGTGCTAGTGATCTGGCTTGGCAGACGTCCTACGAGCAGTACTTC.

The chain carries TRBV9 and TRBJ2-2; D possibly uses TRBD1 or TRBD2 (5 bases each). Trimming stripped 4 bases from V and 3 bases from J, with 16 bases between. Germline CDR1 reads SGDLS; CDR2 reads YYNGEE. The CDR3 sequence is 16 residues long. CDR3 sequence: CASSPKRDQYTGELFF. CDR3 nucleotides: TGTGCCAGCAGCCCCAAGAGGGACCAGTACACCGGGGAGCTGTTTTTT.

The chain carries TRBV2 and TRBJ1-2, with TRBD1 matching 9 bases. CDR3 size: 14 residues. Trimming cost V 9 bases and J 8 bases; bases outside gene matches: 13. Per the germline V gene, CDR1 is SNHLY and CDR2 is FYNNEI. The CDR3 loop is CASEPGQGKVGYTF. The CDR3 region has the DNA TGTGCCAGTGAACCGGGACAGGGTAAAGTCGGCTACACCTTC.

The chain is built from TRBV7-2 and TRBJ2-7; TRBD1 aligns across 8 bases. Germline V gene lookup returns CDR1 SGHTA and CDR2 FQGNSA. The CDR3 has 15 residues. Trimming at V came to 2 bases and at J to 4 bases, leaving 7 bases not matched to a gene. The CDR3 loop is CASSLRGQANYEQYF. In DNA form, the CDR3 reads TGTGCCAGCAGCTTAAGGGGACAGGCCAATTACGAGCAGTACTTC.

The J gene is TRBJ1-1, the V gene TRBV5-1; 8 nucleotides line up with TRBD1. This CDR3 has 15 residues. The germline V gene encodes CDR1 SGHRS and CDR2 YFSETQ. The J segment lost 1 base and the V segment lost 4 bases, leaving 6 bases of the junction unmatched. The chain's CDR3 is CASSAIDRGNTEAFF. The DNA for the CDR3 is TGCGCCAGCAGCGCAATCGACAGGGGGAACACTGAAGCTTTCTTT. The entire variable domain, with the rest obtained from reference TRBV5-1 and TRBJ1-1, is as follows: KAGVTQTPRYLIKTRGQQVTLSCSPISGHRSVSWYQQTPGQGLQFLFEYFSETQRNKGNFPGRFSGRQFSNSRSEMNVSTLELGDSALYLCASSAIDRGNTEAFFGQGTRLTVV.

The chain couples TRBV19 to TRBJ1-5; D is unclear. CDR3 length: 9 amino acids. V was trimmed by 8 bases and J by 8 bases, leaving 4 bases between them. Germline V CDR1 and CDR2: LNHDA, SQIVND (reference sequence). CDR3 nucleotides: TGTGCCAGTGGGGAGCCCCAGCATTTT. It specifies CASGEPQHF.

V gene TRBV7-8 combines with J gene TRBJ1-3; 7 nucleotides line up with TRBD1. V lost 3 bases and J lost 2; bases outside the gene matches: 4. The CDR3 is 15 residues long. From germline, CDR1 is SGHVS and CDR2 FQNEAQ. The CDR3 nucleotides read TGTGCCAGCAGCTTCCACCAGGGGGCTGGAAACACCATATATTTT. Its protein product is CASSFHQGAGNTIYF. The full variable domain, in which reference TRBV7-8 and TRBJ1-3 provide the parts outside the CDR3, is GAGVSQSPRYKVAKRGQDVALRCDPISGHVSLFWYQQALGQGPEFLTYFQNEAQLDKSGLPSDRFFAERPEGSVSTLKIQRTQQEDSAVYLCASSFHQGAGNTIYFGEGSWLTVV.

The rearrangement joins TRBV5-6 to TRBJ1-5; 7 nucleotides align to TRBD1. Trimming at V came to 7 bases and at J to 6 bases, leaving 10 bases not matched to a gene. The CDR3 loop spans 14 amino acids. The germline V gene encodes CDR1 SGHDT and CDR2 YYEEEE. CDR3 sequence (DNA): TGTGCCAGCGCAAGGGGGCTAACTGCTCAGCCCCAGCATTTT. It yields the protein CASARGLTAQPQHF.

The chain carries TRBV6-1 and TRBJ2-5, with D hard to call. The CDR3 spans 15 residues. The germline V gene encodes CDR1 MNHNS and CDR2 SASEGT. With 1 base removed from V and 1 base from J, the gap between germline ends came to 10 bases. DNA for the CDR3: TGTGCCAGCAGTGAAGGATTGAATCTCCAAGAGACCCAGTACTTC. As protein: CASSEGLNLQETQYF.

The chain has TRBV9 and TRBJ1-1, with unresolved D. V lost 4 bases to trimming and J lost 1 base, with 11 bases between them. This CDR3 is 14 amino acids long. From germline, CDR1 is SGDLS and CDR2 YYNGEE. The CDR3 loop reads CASSPMTGNTEAFF. The DNA of the CDR3 is TGTGCCAGCAGCCCAATGACTGGGAACACTGAAGCTTTCTTT.

The chain combines TRBV5-1 with TRBJ2-1; 12 nucleotides match TRBD1. The CDR3 has 15 amino acids. Germline CDR1 reads SGHRS; CDR2 reads YFSETQ. The ends lost 0 bases at V and 8 bases at J; junction bases unmatched: 3. In DNA, the CDR3 is TGCGCCAGCAGCTTGGTGGGACAGGGGGCTTATGAGCAGTTCTTC. Translating it yields CASSLVGQGAYEQFF.

This chain uses TRBV30 with TRBJ1-4; D is perhaps TRBD1 (6 bases). With 8 bases removed from V and 2 bases from J, the gap between germline ends came to 12 bases. Germline lookup yields CDR1 GTSNPN and CDR2 SVGIG (reference sequence). The CDR3 runs to 13 residues. In nucleotides, the CDR3 is TGTGCCGGGGGGCAGGGTACTAATGAAAAACTGTTTTTT. It codes for CAGGQGTNEKLFF.